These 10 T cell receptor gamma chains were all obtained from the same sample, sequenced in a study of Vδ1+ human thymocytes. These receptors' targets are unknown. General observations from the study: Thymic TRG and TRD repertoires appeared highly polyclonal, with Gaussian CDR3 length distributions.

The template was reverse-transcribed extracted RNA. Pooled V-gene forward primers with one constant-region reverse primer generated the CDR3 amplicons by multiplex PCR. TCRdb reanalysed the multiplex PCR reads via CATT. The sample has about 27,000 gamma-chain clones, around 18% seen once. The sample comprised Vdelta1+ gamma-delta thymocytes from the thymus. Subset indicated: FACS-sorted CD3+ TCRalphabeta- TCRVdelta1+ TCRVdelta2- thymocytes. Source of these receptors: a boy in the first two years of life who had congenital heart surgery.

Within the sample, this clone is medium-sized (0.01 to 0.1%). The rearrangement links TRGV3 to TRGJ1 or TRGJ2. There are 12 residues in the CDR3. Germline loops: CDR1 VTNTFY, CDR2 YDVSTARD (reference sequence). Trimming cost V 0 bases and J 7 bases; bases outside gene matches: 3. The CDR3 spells CATWDRPYKKLF. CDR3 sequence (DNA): TGTGCCACCTGGGACAGGCCGTATAAGAAACTCTTT.

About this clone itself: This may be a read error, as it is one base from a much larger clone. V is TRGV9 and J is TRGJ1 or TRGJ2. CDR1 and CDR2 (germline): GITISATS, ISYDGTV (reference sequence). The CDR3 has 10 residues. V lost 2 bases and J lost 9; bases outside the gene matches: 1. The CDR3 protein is CALWEAKKLF. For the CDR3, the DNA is TGTGCCTTGTGGGAGGCTAAGAAACTCTTT.

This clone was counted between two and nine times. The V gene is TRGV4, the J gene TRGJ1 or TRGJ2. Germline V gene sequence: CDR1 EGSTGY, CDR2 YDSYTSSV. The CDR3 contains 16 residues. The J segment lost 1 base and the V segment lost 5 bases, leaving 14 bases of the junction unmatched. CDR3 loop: CATWALTTPNYYKKLF. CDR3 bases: TGTGCCACCTGGGCCCTTACAACTCCAAATTATTATAAGAAACTCTTT.

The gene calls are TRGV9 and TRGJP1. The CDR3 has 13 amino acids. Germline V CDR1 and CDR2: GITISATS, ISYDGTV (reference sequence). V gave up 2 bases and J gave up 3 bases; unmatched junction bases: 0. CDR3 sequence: CALWEATGWFKIF. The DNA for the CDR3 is TGTGCCTTGTGGGAGGCCACTGGTTGGTTCAAGATATTT.

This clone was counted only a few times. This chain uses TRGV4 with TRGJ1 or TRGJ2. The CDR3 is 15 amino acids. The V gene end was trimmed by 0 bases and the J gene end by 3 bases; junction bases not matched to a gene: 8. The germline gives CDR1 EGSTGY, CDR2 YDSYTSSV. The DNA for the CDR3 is TGTGCCACCTGGGATGGGGACGGGATTTATTATAAGAAACTCTTT. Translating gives CATWDGDGIYYKKLF.

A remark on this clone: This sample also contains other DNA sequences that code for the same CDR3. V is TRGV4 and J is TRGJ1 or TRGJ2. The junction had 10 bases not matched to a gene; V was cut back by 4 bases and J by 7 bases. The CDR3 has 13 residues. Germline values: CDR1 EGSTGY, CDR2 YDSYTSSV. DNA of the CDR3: TGTGCCACCTGGGACGGCGGGAGGTATAAGAAACTCTTT. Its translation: CATWDGGRYKKLF.

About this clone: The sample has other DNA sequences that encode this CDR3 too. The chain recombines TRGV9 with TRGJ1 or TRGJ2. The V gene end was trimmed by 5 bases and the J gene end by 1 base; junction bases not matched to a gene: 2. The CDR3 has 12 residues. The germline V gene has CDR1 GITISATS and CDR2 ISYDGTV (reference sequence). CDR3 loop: CALWVNYYKKLF. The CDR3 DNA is TGTGCCTTGTGGGTCAATTATTATAAGAAACTCTTT.

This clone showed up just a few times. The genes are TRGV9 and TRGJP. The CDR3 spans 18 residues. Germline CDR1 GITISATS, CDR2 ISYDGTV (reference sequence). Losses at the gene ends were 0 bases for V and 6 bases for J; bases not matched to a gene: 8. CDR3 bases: TGTGCCTTGTGGGAGGTGCGGGCGGGAGAGTTGGGCAAAAAAATCAAGGTATTT. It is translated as CALWEVRAGELGKKIKVF.

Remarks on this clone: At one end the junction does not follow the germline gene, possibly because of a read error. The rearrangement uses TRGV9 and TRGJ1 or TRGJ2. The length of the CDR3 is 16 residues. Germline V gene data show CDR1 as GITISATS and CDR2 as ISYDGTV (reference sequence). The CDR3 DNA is TGTGCCTTGTGGGAGGTGCAGGGGACGGTCTATTATAAGAAACTATTT. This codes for CALWEVQGTVYYKKLF.

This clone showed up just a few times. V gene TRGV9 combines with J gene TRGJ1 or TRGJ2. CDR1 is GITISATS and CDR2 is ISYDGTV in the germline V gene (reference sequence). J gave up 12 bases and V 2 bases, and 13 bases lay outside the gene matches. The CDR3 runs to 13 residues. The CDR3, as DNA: TGTGCCTTGTGGGAGGAACCTATTGGACGGAAACTCTTT. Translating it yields CALWEEPIGRKLF.